Listed here are 17 T cell receptor beta chains from one sample, sequenced in a study of shared clonotypes between healthy human individuals. Libraries were prepared by immunoSEQ multiplex PCR; TCRdb keeps only in-frame clonotypes and omits some of them. The sample lists about 2.1 million clones; over 85% were seen once. CD45RO-negative cells were positively selected for CCR7, leaving out terminally differentiated effector memory CD45RA+ cells. Specimen: naive CD8+ T cells from PBMCs. The receptors come from a young man in good health. Some clones in this sample may be carry-over from other donors' samples.

The chain has TRBV9 and TRBJ2-1, with D perhaps matching TRBD2 (6 bases). The CDR3 is 15 amino acids. The germline CDR1 and CDR2 sequences are SGDLS and YYNGEE. V lost 2 bases to trimming and J lost 4 bases, with 13 bases between them. CDR3 sequence (DNA): TGTGCCAGCAGCGTCAGTGGGGAGGCTTACAATGAGCAGTTCTTC. Protein: CASSVSGEAYNEQFF.

The chain combines TRBV4-3 with TRBJ1-2; tentative D call: TRBD1 (6 bases). The CDR3 consists of 17 residues. Germline V gives CDR1 LGHNA, CDR2 YSLEER. The V and J ends lost 1 base and 4 bases respectively, with 19 bases between them. Written as DNA, the CDR3 is TGCGCCAGCAGCCAAGGGTTTCCAGGGGAGGGGGTCTATGGCTACACCTTC. This translates into CASSQGFPGEGVYGYTF.

V and J are TRBV27 and TRBJ2-1; D could derive from TRBD1 or TRBD2 (5 bases each). Per germline, CDR1 MNHEY and CDR2 SMNVEV (reference sequence). This CDR3 is built from 18 residues. Between the trimmed V and J ends, which lost 4 bases and 3 bases, there was a span of 22 bases. CDR3 DNA sequence: TGTGCCAGCAGTTCAGGAACCTTCATCCGGGACGGCTACAATGAGCAGTTCTTC. Translation: CASSSGTFIRDGYNEQFF.

This chain joins TRBV10-1 and TRBJ1-1; D uncertain. The CDR3 spans 17 residues. V was trimmed by 4 bases and J by 0 bases, leaving 18 bases between them. Germline V CDR1 and CDR2: WNHNN, SYGVQD (reference sequence). The CDR3 sequence is CASSALRPTQMNTEAFF. Here the CDR3 DNA reads TGCGCCAGCAGTGCCCTCCGGCCGACTCAGATGAACACTGAAGCTTTCTTT.

This chain uses TRBV6-1 with TRBJ2-7; D not certain. Trimming left V 7 bases short and J 0 bases short, with 13 bases between. Germline V CDR1 and CDR2: MNHNS, SASEGT. This CDR3 has 14 amino acids. This CDR3 is CASTEGWTSYEQYF. The CDR3 DNA sequence: TGTGCCAGCACCGAAGGTTGGACCTCCTACGAGCAGTACTTC.

V usage is TRBV4-2 and J usage is TRBJ1-1, with D possibly matching TRBD1 (5 bases). The CDR3 is made up of 17 amino acids. Trimming took off 3 bases at V and 0 bases at J, with 17 bases between the two ends. CDR1 is LGHNA and CDR2 is YNFKEQ in the germline V gene. The CDR3 is CASSQDPTPGLNTEAFF. The CDR3 DNA reads TGTGCCAGCAGCCAGGATCCGACACCGGGGCTGAACACTGAAGCTTTCTTT.

The chain links TRBV4-1 to TRBJ1-1; 8 nucleotides line up with TRBD1. CDR3 length: 15 residues. Germline values: CDR1 MGHRA, CDR2 YSYEKL. J was trimmed by 1 base and V by 4 bases; bases with no gene match: 5. The CDR3 region is CASSLNRGRNTEAFF. The CDR3 region has the DNA TGCGCCAGCAGCCTTAACAGGGGGAGGAACACTGAAGCTTTCTTT.

The J gene is TRBJ2-1, the V gene TRBV11-3; the D gene is possibly TRBD2 (5 bases). Germline CDR1 and CDR2: SGHNT and YENEEA. The V end lost 5 bases, the J end lost 0 bases, and 17 bases lay between the germline ends. The CDR3 has 17 amino acids. CDR3 coding DNA: TGTGCCAGCAGCCCTTTTGGGCGGGCTAGCTCCTACAATGAGCAGTTCTTC. Amino acids: CASSPFGRASSYNEQFF.

The CDR3 loop is CASSPNHSSQSRANVLTF. The CDR3 DNA reads TGTGCCAGCAGCCCAAATCACAGCTCACAAAGTCGGGCCAACGTCCTGACTTTC. V is TRBV7-4 and J is TRBJ2-6; no clear D gene. With 5 bases removed from V and 5 bases from J, the gap between germline ends came to 22 bases. Per the germline V gene, CDR1 is SGHVT and CDR2 is SQSDAQ. This CDR3 contains 18 residues.

This clone was recorded only once. The chain carries TRBV11-2 and TRBJ1-4, with D perhaps matching TRBD1 (5 bases). V lost 4 bases and J lost 6, with 15 bases in between. Germline CDR1 reads SGHAT; CDR2 reads FQNNGV. The CDR3 runs to 15 residues. CDR3 protein: CASSWRRDRDEKLFF. CDR3 DNA: TGTGCCAGCAGCTGGCGTCGGGACCGCGATGAAAAACTGTTTTTT. Full variable domain (missing parts from reference TRBV11-2 and TRBJ1-4): EAGVAQSPRYKIIEKRQSVAFWCNPISGHATLYWYQQILGQGPKLLIQFQNNGVVDDSQLPKDRFSAERLKGVDSTLKIQPAKLEDSAVYLCASSWRRDRDEKLFFGSGTQLSVL.

Worth noting for this clone: The sample holds other DNA sequences that translate to the same CDR3. The V and J genes are TRBV5-6 and TRBJ2-7, with a possible D match to TRBD2 (6 bases). Looked up from germline, CDR1 is SGHDT and CDR2 is YYEEEE. With 2 bases removed from V and 2 bases from J, the gap between germline ends came to 11 bases. CDR3 length: 14 amino acids. The CDR3 region is CASSLGDSAYEQYF. CDR3 DNA sequence: TGTGCCAGCAGCTTAGGGGACTCCGCCTACGAGCAGTACTTC.

The genes are TRBV4-2 and TRBJ2-2; no clear D gene. The CDR3 spans 11 residues. Germline-derived CDR1 and CDR2 are LGHNA and YNFKEQ. V was cut by 5 bases and J by 7 bases, with 5 bases left in between. CDR3 nucleotide sequence: TGTGCCAGCAGCGGCGGCGGGGAGCTGTTTTTT. Its protein is CASSGGGELFF.

CDR3 sequence reads: CASGLRTAGGGRPSYEQYF. The CDR3 nucleotides are TGTGCCAGCGGGTTGCGGACCGCAGGAGGCGGGAGACCCTCCTACGAGCAGTACTTC. V and J are TRBV28 and TRBJ2-7; TRBD2 aligns across 7 bases. The CDR3 has 19 amino acids. In germline, CDR1 is MDHEN, CDR2 SYDVKM. The junction had 22 bases not matched to a gene; V was cut back by 8 bases and J by 0 bases.

This clone appeared a single time. The V and J genes are TRBV5-1 and TRBJ2-1; TRBD1 or TRBD2 may be the D gene (5 bases each). Germline CDR1 reads SGHRS; CDR2 reads YFSETQ. This CDR3 spans 15 amino acids. The ends were cut back, 3 bases at V and 4 bases at J, with 14 bases in the middle. CDR3 sequence reads: CASSSTGTGYNEQFF. CDR3 nucleotide sequence: TGCGCCAGCAGCTCTACCGGGACGGGATACAATGAGCAGTTCTTC.

The chain links TRBV7-8 to TRBJ1-5; D is possibly TRBD1 (5 bases). Germline lookup yields CDR1 SGHVS and CDR2 FQNEAQ. Trimming took off 4 bases at V and 3 bases at J, with 13 bases between the two ends. The CDR3 runs 15 residues. CDR3 sequence: CASSSRETFNQPQHF. CDR3 sequence (DNA): TGTGCCAGCAGCTCCAGGGAGACCTTCAATCAGCCCCAGCATTTT.

The genes are TRBV7-2 and TRBJ2-3; 9 bases are a match to TRBD2. CDR1 and CDR2 (germline): SGHTA, FQGNSA. The CDR3 contains 17 residues. J gave up 6 bases and V 2 bases, and 12 bases lay outside the gene matches. CDR3 region: CASSLLSSGINGDTQYF. The CDR3 coding sequence is TGTGCCAGCAGCTTACTTTCTAGCGGGATCAACGGGGATACGCAGTATTTT.

Notes on this clone: The sample has other DNA sequences that encode this CDR3 too. The chain links TRBV7-2 to TRBJ2-1; no definite D call. In germline, CDR1 is SGHTA, CDR2 FQGNSA. V lost 5 bases and J lost 8, with 10 bases in between. The CDR3 has 12 amino acids. CDR3 nucleotide sequence: TGTGCCAGCAGCCCAAGGTTGGATGAGCAGTTCTTC. Its translation is CASSPRLDEQFF.